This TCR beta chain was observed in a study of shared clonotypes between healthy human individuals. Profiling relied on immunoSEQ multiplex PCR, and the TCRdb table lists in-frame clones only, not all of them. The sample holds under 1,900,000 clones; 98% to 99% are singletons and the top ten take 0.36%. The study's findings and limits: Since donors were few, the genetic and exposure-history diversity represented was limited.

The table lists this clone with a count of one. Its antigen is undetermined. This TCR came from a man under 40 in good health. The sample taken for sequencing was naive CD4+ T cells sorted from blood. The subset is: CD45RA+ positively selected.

CDR3 amino acids: CASSTLGLLAGNRETQYF. CDR3 sequence (DNA): TGTGCCAGCAGCACCCTCGGACTACTAGCGGGGAATAGGGAGACCCAGTACTTC. The rearrangement links TRBV14 to TRBJ2-5, with TRBD2 identical over 10 bases. The CDR3 contains 18 residues. The V and J ends lost 5 bases and 5 bases, in that order; junction bases with no gene match: 17. Germline-derived CDR1 and CDR2 are SGHDN and FVKESK.